Below are 20 T cell receptor beta chains sequenced from a single sample in a study of CD8 T cells in Susac syndrome. RNA amounts of roughly 0.5 to 1 ug underwent reverse transcription with random hexamers. One entry per CDR3 protein, called by TCRdb with MiXCR from the immunoSEQ multiplex PCR reads. The table includes about 250,000 distinct CDR3 sequences, 93% detected once. The sample was CD4+ T cells from PBMCs. These TCRs come from a human donor with multiple sclerosis.

The chain uses TRBV5-5 and TRBJ2-5, with 7 bases aligning to TRBD2. Losses at the gene ends were 4 bases for V and 4 bases for J; bases not matched to a gene: 4. The CDR3 contains 13 residues. Germline V gene sequence: CDR1 SGHKS, CDR2 YYEKEE (reference sequence). In DNA form, the CDR3 reads TGTGCCAGCAGCAGGGAGGGTGGAGAGACCCAGTACTTC. Its protein is CASSREGGETQYF.

The V call is TRBV2, the J call TRBJ2-4; no definite D call. Germline V gives CDR1 SNHLY, CDR2 FYNNEI. V shed 6 bases and J shed 0 bases, with 15 bases lying between them. The CDR3 is made up of 16 amino acids. The CDR3 DNA follows: TGTGCCAGCAGCCTCTGGACCTCGACAGCCAAAAACATTCAGTACTTC. This encodes CASSLWTSTAKNIQYF.

Written as DNA, the CDR3 is TGTGCCAGCAGCCGTGCGGGCTCTTCTGAAGCTTTCTTT. This gives the protein CASSRAGSSEAFF. This rearrangement joins TRBV7-9 to TRBJ1-1; no definite D call. V lost 5 bases and J lost 6, with 13 bases in between. CDR1 and CDR2 from the germline V gene are SEHNR and FQNEAQ (reference sequence). This CDR3 is built from 13 residues.

This clonotype was observed a few times. The V gene is TRBV19, the J gene TRBJ2-3; 11 nucleotides agree with TRBD2. After removal of 1 base from V and 2 bases from J, the junction contained 2 bases not matched to a gene. Looked up from germline, CDR1 is LNHDA and CDR2 is SQIVND (reference sequence). CDR3 length equals 16 residues. CDR3 residues: CASSIGLAGPTDTQYF. CDR3 bases: TGTGCCAGTAGTATAGGACTAGCGGGACCCACAGATACGCAGTATTTT.

The chain recombines TRBV29-1 with TRBJ1-2; 7 bases match TRBD1. CDR1 is SQVTM and CDR2 is ANQGSEA in the germline V gene. CDR3 length equals 12 residues. V lost 7 bases and J lost 4; bases outside the gene matches: 6. As DNA, the CDR3 is TGCAGCGCCCGGGACAGTACCTATGGCTACACCTTC. This sequence encodes CSARDSTYGYTF.

The CDR3 DNA reads as TGTGCCAGTACCTTACTGGGCACCGGCTCAGAAGGCTACACCTTC. Amino acid sequence: CASTLLGTGSEGYTF. The V call is TRBV19, the J call TRBJ1-2; D is unclear. The germline gives CDR1 LNHDA, CDR2 SQIVND (reference sequence). V was trimmed by 7 bases and J by 8 bases, leaving 23 bases between them. CDR3 length equals 15 residues.

The chain joins TRBV6-5 to TRBJ1-2; D unresolved. Germline V lookup: CDR1 MNHEY, CDR2 SVGAGI. Trimming left V 6 bases short and J 4 bases short, with 12 bases between. The CDR3 has 13 amino acids. The CDR3 region is CASSDLLGYGYTF. CDR3 coding DNA: TGTGCCAGCAGCGATCTACTGGGCTATGGCTACACCTTC.

The CDR3 DNA reads TGTGCCATCAGCTCCCCCCCCTACGAGCAGTACGTC. Encoded protein: CAISSPPYEQYV. The V call is TRBV10-3, the J call TRBJ2-7; D is uncertain. Germline V lookup: CDR1 ENHRY, CDR2 SYGVKD. The V and J ends lost 6 bases and 2 bases respectively, with 8 bases between them. This CDR3 has 12 amino acids.

The rearrangement uses TRBV4-1 and TRBJ1-5; D remains unclear. The V gene's germline CDR1 is MGHRA and CDR2 YSYEKL. V lost 1 base and J lost 3, with 7 bases in between. This CDR3 has 14 residues. CDR3 region: CASSQGTDNQPQHF. As DNA, the CDR3 is TGCGCCAGCAGCCAAGGTACAGACAATCAGCCCCAGCATTTT.

The chain joins TRBV7-8 to TRBJ1-1; D not resolved. The CDR3 is 13 residues long. The V gene lost 8 bases and the J gene lost 1 base, with 11 bases spanning the gap. Germline CDR1 is SGHVS and CDR2 is FQNEAQ. The CDR3 nucleotides read TGTGCCAGCCGGGAGGGCGGGAACACTGAAGCTTTCTTT. It translates to CASREGGNTEAFF.

The CDR3, as DNA: TGCGCCAGCAGCTCCTGGGGGACTAGCACAGATACGCAGTATTTT. Translation gives CASSSWGTSTDTQYF. The chain is built from TRBV5-1 and TRBJ2-3, with D perhaps matching TRBD2 (6 bases). Germline assignment: CDR1 SGHRS and CDR2 YFSETQ. The V end lost 3 bases, the J end lost 0 bases, and 11 bases lay between the germline ends. This CDR3 comprises 15 residues.

J is TRBJ1-5 and V is TRBV5-1; unclear D gene. Trimming removed 2 bases from V and 7 bases from J, with 7 bases in between. The CDR3 loop spans 12 amino acids. Germline CDR1 reads SGHRS; CDR2 reads YFSETQ. The CDR3 loop is CASSLPEQPQHF. DNA of the CDR3: TGCGCCAGCAGCTTACCTGAACAGCCCCAGCATTTT.

The CDR3 nucleotides are TGTGCCAGCAGCCTCGGGACAGGGGGCGCTGGGTCTAATGAAAAACTGTTTTTT. Encoded protein: CASSLGTGGAGSNEKLFF. The rearrangement uses TRBV5-6 and TRBJ1-4; 12 nucleotides agree with TRBD1. Germline V gene lookup returns CDR1 SGHDT and CDR2 YYEEEE. The CDR3 spans 18 residues. V trimming: 4 bases; J trimming: 3 bases; junction bases outside the gene matches: 10. The full variable domain, its missing parts supplied by reference TRBV5-6 and TRBJ1-4, is DAGVTQSPTHLIKTRGQQVTLRCSPKSGHDTVSWYQQALGQGPQFIFQYYEEEERQRGNFPDRFSGHQFPNYSSELNVNALLLGDSALYLCASSLGTGGAGSNEKLFFGSGTQLSVL.

The rearrangement uses TRBV6-6 and TRBJ2-3; weak D call: TRBD2 (6 bases). The V end was cut by 5 bases, the J end by 4 bases, with 10 bases between. Germline CDR1 reads MNHNY; CDR2 reads SVGAGI (reference sequence). This CDR3 comprises 13 residues. The CDR3 DNA is TGTGCCAGCAGTCCCCGGGGGTCAGATACGCAGTATTTT. It yields the protein CASSPRGSDTQYF.

The chain is built from TRBV9 and TRBJ2-7, with 8 bases aligning to TRBD1. Germline lookup yields CDR1 SGDLS and CDR2 YYNGEE. The length of the CDR3 is 16 residues. V gave up 4 bases and J gave up 3 bases; unmatched junction bases: 12. CDR3 DNA: TGTGCCAGCAGCCCCCGACCATGGACAGGGAGCTACGAGCAGTACTTC. It encodes CASSPRPWTGSYEQYF. Looking up the rest from reference TRBV9 and TRBJ2-7 gives the full variable domain: DSGVTQTPKHLITATGQRVTLRCSPRSGDLSVYWYQQSLDQGLQFLIQYYNGEERAKGNILERFSAQQFPDLHSELNLSSLELGDSALYFCASSPRPWTGSYEQYFGPGTRLTVT.

The chain combines TRBV5-1 with TRBJ1-1; D might be TRBD1 (6 bases). This CDR3 has 14 residues. Trimming cost V 5 bases and J 1 base, with 12 bases left between them. Germline V gene data show CDR1 as SGHRS and CDR2 as YFSETQ. CDR3 amino acids: CASRDDRTNTEAFF. The CDR3 DNA reads TGCGCCAGCAGAGACGACAGGACGAACACTGAAGCTTTCTTT.

The V gene is TRBV20-1, the J gene TRBJ1-2; D ambiguous. V was clipped by 4 bases and J by 0 bases, with 6 bases between them. This CDR3 comprises 12 residues. Germline V gives CDR1 DFQATT, CDR2 SNEGSKA (reference sequence). CDR3 bases: TGCAGTGCTAAATCCTCTAACTATGGCTACACCTTC. This gives the protein CSAKSSNYGYTF.

The chain uses TRBV9 and TRBJ2-7; 10 positions agree with TRBD2. V lost 7 bases, J lost 1 base, and 2 bases stayed unmatched. This CDR3 contains 13 residues. Germline assignment: CDR1 SGDLS and CDR2 YYNGEE. CDR3 sequence (DNA): TGTGCCAGCGGACTAGCGGTTTCCTACGAGCAGTACGTC. Protein product: CASGLAVSYEQYV.

This clonotype was observed a single time. The chain combines TRBV28 with TRBJ1-1; no clear D gene. Per the germline V gene, CDR1 is MDHEN and CDR2 is SYDVKM. This CDR3 is built from 11 residues. The V and J ends lost 8 bases and 7 bases respectively, with 11 bases between them. As DNA, the CDR3 is TGTGCCAGCGGTGGGTGGATTGAAGCTTTCTTT. Translation: CASGGWIEAFF.

The chain employs TRBV18 and TRBJ1-6; a possible D gene is TRBD1 (6 bases). Germline CDR1 and CDR2: KGHSH and LQKENI. V was cut by 3 bases and J by 0 bases, with 9 bases left in between. The CDR3 is 16 amino acids. This CDR3 is CASSPTGSSYNSPLHF. In DNA, the CDR3 is TGTGCCAGCTCACCTACAGGGAGCTCCTATAATTCACCCCTCCACTTT.